This T cell receptor beta chain was retrieved from a study of T cell repertoires in cytomegalovirus infection. Study-wide context: It can be stated that public TCR beta signatures indicated CMV infection as well as a matching HLA type.

General observations from the study: The study found HLA-C-restricted CMV-specific TCR beta clonotypes dominating the ex vivo response. Carriers of CMV and the relevant HLA type were discriminated by public TCR beta frequency.

This clonotype occurred many times. As yet, its antigen is unknown. The CDR3 extends over 15 amino acids. The J segment lost 2 bases and the V segment lost 5 bases, leaving 7 bases of the junction unmatched. CDR1 and CDR2 from the germline V gene are MNHEY and SMNVEV (reference sequence). TCRdb processed the reads anew with MiXCR; each CDR3 protein has one entry. The repertoire holds under 150,000 distinct CDR3 sequences, with roughly 9% as singletons. The TCR comes from a human donor in good health (CMV status not recorded). Some clones in this sample may be carry-over from other donors' samples. The chain uses TRBV27 and TRBJ2-3, with TRBD2 matching 7 bases. The specimen sequenced was PBMCs. The CDR3 region is CASSPPLAATDTQYF. DNA for the CDR3: TGTGCCAGCAGTCCCCCCCTAGCGGCCACAGATACGCAGTATTTT.